Shown below are 28 T cell receptor beta chains from a single sample sequenced in a study of post-analysis software for immune sequencing data. Study-wide results and caveats: TRBV5-6, TRBV5-1 and TRBV20-1 belonged to a set of roughly five TRBV segments that were more frequent in patients than controls.

TCR beta libraries were prepared from cDNA with unique molecular identifiers. MiXCR, run by TCRdb on the PCR reads, gives a single entry per CDR3 protein. Of hundreds of thousands of distinct CDR3 sequences listed, 55% to 60% are singletons. These receptors are not linked to any known antigen. Sequences were obtained from blood. These receptor sequences come from a girl aged 2 to 9 with multiple sclerosis.

The table lists this clonotype with a few counts. The J gene is TRBJ2-5, the V gene TRBV7-8; D is perhaps TRBD1 (5 bases). CDR1 is SGHVS, CDR2 FQNEAQ, per germline. The CDR3 has 14 residues. The V end was cut by 0 bases, the J end by 6 bases, with 11 bases between. CDR3 loop: CASSLAQGRKTQYF. The CDR3, as DNA: TGTGCCAGCAGCTTAGCTCAGGGTAGGAAGACCCAGTACTTC.

The V gene is TRBV11-2, the J gene TRBJ2-1; 12 bases map to TRBD2. Germline CDR1 SGHAT, CDR2 FQNNGV. The CDR3 is 15 amino acids. Germline trimming cut 9 bases from V and 5 bases from J; bases unmatched to any gene: 8. The CDR3 here is CASPLAGGPNNEQFF. Here the CDR3 DNA reads TGTGCCAGTCCGCTAGCGGGGGGGCCCAACAATGAGCAGTTCTTC.

This clonotype was found many times. The rearrangement links TRBV12-5 to TRBJ2-7; D unresolved. This CDR3 region has 14 residues. CDR1 and CDR2 (germline): LGHNT, FRNRAP. Trimming cost V 2 bases and J 1 base, with 9 bases left between them. The CDR3 nucleotides are TGTGCTAGTGGTTTGTTCCCACTTTCCTACGAGCAGTACTTC. This translates into CASGLFPLSYEQYF.

The chain couples TRBV6-5 to TRBJ2-1, with 7 bases lining up with TRBD1. The germline gives CDR1 MNHEY, CDR2 SVGAGI. This CDR3 comprises 14 residues. V shed 6 bases and J 5 bases; nucleotides not matched to a gene: 7. CDR3 sequence (DNA): TGTGCCAGCAGCGACAGGGTCCACAACAATGAGCAGTTCTTC. This translates into CASSDRVHNNEQFF.

The chain recombines TRBV4-1 with TRBJ1-1; D is unclear. Deletions cut 1 base from V and 1 base from J, with 4 bases between. CDR1 and CDR2 (germline): MGHRA, YSYEKL. There are 13 residues in the CDR3. As DNA, the CDR3 is TGCGCCAGCAGCCAAGGACCGAACACTGAAGCTTTCTTT. This codes for CASSQGPNTEAFF.

V is TRBV10-3 and J is TRBJ2-7, with D tentatively TRBD2 (6 bases). CDR1 is ENHRY, CDR2 SYGVKD, per germline. The length of the CDR3 is 14 residues. Trimming cost V 0 bases and J 7 bases, with 13 bases left between them. The chain's CDR3 is CAISESSFGGEQYF. Here the CDR3 DNA reads TGTGCCATCAGTGAGTCGAGTTTCGGGGGAGAGCAGTACTTC.

The chain carries TRBV20-1 and TRBJ2-3; 16 bases match TRBD2. Germline assignment: CDR1 DFQATT and CDR2 SNEGSKA (reference sequence). This CDR3 has 15 residues. After removal of 4 bases from V and 5 bases from J, the junction contained 3 bases not matched to a gene. CDR3 nucleotide sequence: TGCAGTGCTACTGGGACTAGCGGGAGGGGAGATACGCAGTATTTT. It specifies CSATGTSGRGDTQYF.

V gene TRBV7-3 combines with J gene TRBJ2-1; the match to TRBD1 covers 7 bases. CDR3 length: 15 residues. Germline V CDR1 and CDR2: SGHTA, FQGTGA. V lost 3 bases to trimming and J lost 7 bases; unmatched junction nucleotides: 9. Here the CDR3 reads CASSFGTGERNEQFF. For the CDR3, the DNA is TGTGCCAGCAGCTTTGGTACAGGGGAAAGGAATGAGCAGTTCTTC.

The chain has TRBV7-3 and TRBJ2-1; 7 bases map to TRBD2. Germline assignment: CDR1 SGHTA and CDR2 FQGTGA. The junction had 8 bases not matched to a gene; V was cut back by 2 bases and J by 7 bases. The CDR3 has 15 residues. CDR3 loop: CASSLGGRAGNEQFF. In nucleotides, the CDR3 is TGTGCCAGCAGCTTAGGGGGGAGGGCCGGAAATGAGCAGTTCTTC.

The genes are TRBV6-5 and TRBJ1-2, with D maybe TRBD1 (5 bases). CDR3 size: 15 residues. V was trimmed by 0 bases and J by 4 bases, leaving 12 bases between them. From germline, CDR1 is MNHEY and CDR2 SVGAGI. CDR3 sequence (DNA): TGTGCCAGCAGTTACTCTTGGGACGGAACCTATGGCTACACCTTC. Amino acid sequence: CASSYSWDGTYGYTF.

V gene TRBV7-2 combines with J gene TRBJ2-5, with D perhaps matching TRBD2 (6 bases). The CDR3 contains 16 residues. Germline-derived CDR1 and CDR2 are SGHTA and FQGNSA. The ends were cut back, 5 bases at V and 1 base at J, with 17 bases in the middle. CDR3 in DNA: TGTGCCAGCAGCCCGTTCCCGGGGGAGCCCCAAGAGACCCAGTACTTC. Residues: CASSPFPGEPQETQYF.

The V gene is TRBV20-1, the J gene TRBJ2-3, with TRBD2 identical over 13 bases. There are 15 residues in the CDR3. The germline gives CDR1 DFQATT, CDR2 SNEGSKA (reference sequence). V was clipped by 5 bases and J by 7 bases; unmatched bases: 9. For the CDR3, the DNA is TGCAGTGCTTCTCGGACTAGCGGGAGAGAAAATACGCAGTATTTT. This sequence encodes CSASRTSGRENTQYF.

The rearrangement links TRBV12-3 or TRBV12-4 to TRBJ2-3; 10 positions match TRBD2. Trimming cost V 5 bases and J 4 bases; bases outside gene matches: 12. The CDR3 covers 17 residues. CDR3 sequence (DNA): TGTGCCAGCAGTAACAAGCGGGGGGGCCTACAATCAGATACGCAGTATTTT. Translating it yields CASSNKRGGLQSDTQYF.

This clonotype was seen just once. This chain joins TRBV5-1 and TRBJ1-2; D is perhaps TRBD1 (5 bases). Germline V gene data show CDR1 as SGHRS and CDR2 as YFSETQ. Between the trimmed V and J ends, which lost 0 bases and 5 bases, there was a span of 17 bases. The CDR3 consists of 16 residues. In DNA, the CDR3 is TGCGCCAGCAGCTTGGTATCTGGGGACTTTCGGTATGGCTACACCTTC. Protein product: CASSLVSGDFRYGYTF.

The genes are TRBV5-1 and TRBJ2-1; 8 bases are a match to TRBD1. V trimming: 2 bases; J trimming: 6 bases; junction bases outside the gene matches: 10. The CDR3 totals 16 residues. Germline values: CDR1 SGHRS, CDR2 YFSETQ. CDR3: CASSFANRGTVNEQFF. Written as DNA, the CDR3 is TGCGCCAGCAGCTTTGCTAACAGGGGGACGGTCAATGAGCAGTTCTTC.

This rearrangement joins TRBV20-1 to TRBJ1-5, with D possibly matching TRBD1 (6 bases). The length of the CDR3 is 14 residues. V lost 5 bases to trimming and J lost 0 bases, with 11 bases between them. Germline CDR1 and CDR2: DFQATT and SNEGSKA (reference sequence). CDR3: CSARQGTSNQPQHF. DNA for the CDR3: TGCAGTGCTCGTCAGGGGACTAGCAATCAGCCCCAGCATTTT.

This chain uses TRBV4-3 with TRBJ1-2; 11 bases match TRBD1. CDR1 is LGHNA and CDR2 is YSLEER in the germline V gene. Trimming took 4 bases from V and 7 from J; bases not matched to a gene: 11. The CDR3 runs to 16 residues. The CDR3 DNA sequence: TGCGCCAGCAGCCCTGTAGTGGGACAGGGGGTTTTTGGCTACACCTTC. It translates to CASSPVVGQGVFGYTF.

The chain joins TRBV10-3 to TRBJ2-7; D unclear. The CDR3 contains 14 residues. CDR1 ENHRY and CDR2 SYGVKD come from the germline V gene. Between the trimmed V and J ends, which lost 2 bases and 1 base, there was a span of 9 bases. CDR3 in amino acids: CAISEHGESYEQYF. The CDR3 coding sequence is TGTGCCATCAGTGAGCATGGTGAGTCCTACGAGCAGTACTTC.

A remark on this clonotype: A read error may be the cause here, since a much bigger clone is one base away. The chain is built from TRBV24-1 and TRBJ2-5, with 8 nucleotides matching TRBD1. The V gene's germline CDR1 is KGHDR and CDR2 SFDVKD. This CDR3 comprises 16 residues. The V and J ends lost 4 bases and 5 bases, in that order; junction bases with no gene match: 11. CDR3 in DNA: TGTGCCACCAGTGACCACGGACAGGGAAATGATGAGACCCAGTACTTC. Its translation is CATSDHGQGNDETQYF.

V and J are TRBV27 and TRBJ2-5, with TRBD2 identical over 9 bases. J was trimmed by 11 bases and V by 2 bases; bases with no gene match: 12. The CDR3 extends over 15 amino acids. Germline CDR1 reads MNHEY; CDR2 reads SMNVEV (reference sequence). The CDR3 coding sequence is TGTGCCAGCAGTTTAATGGGACTAGCTGATTATGAGCAGTACTTC. It translates to CASSLMGLADYEQYF.

The chain joins TRBV19 to TRBJ2-1, with TRBD1 matching over 10 bases. The trim removed 5 bases at V and 8 bases at J, leaving 9 bases unmatched. The germline V gene has CDR1 LNHDA and CDR2 SQIVND (reference sequence). CDR3 length: 15 amino acids. DNA of the CDR3: TGTGCCAGTAGTGCCCGGGACAGGGGTCGACATGAGCAGTTCTTC. Protein: CASSARDRGRHEQFF.

V usage is TRBV6-6 and J usage is TRBJ1-2; D might be TRBD1 (6 bases). Germline V gene sequence: CDR1 MNHNY, CDR2 SVGAGI (reference sequence). With 6 bases removed from V and 5 bases from J, the gap between germline ends came to 13 bases. There are 13 residues in the CDR3. The CDR3 reads CASREDREYGYTF. CDR3 DNA sequence: TGTGCCAGCAGGGAGGACAGAGAGTATGGCTACACCTTC.

This clonotype was observed a few times. This chain uses TRBV27 with TRBJ1-2; maybe TRBD1 (6 bases). Between the trimmed V and J ends, which lost 3 bases and 4 bases, there was a span of 18 bases. Per the germline V gene, CDR1 is MNHEY and CDR2 is SMNVEV (reference sequence). The CDR3 is 16 residues long. CDR3 region: CASSLKRGGRGYGYTF. The DNA for the CDR3 is TGTGCCAGCAGTTTGAAAAGAGGGGGGCGCGGCTATGGCTACACCTTC.

The chain joins TRBV7-8 to TRBJ2-5; TRBD2 is a possible D gene (5 bases). V dropped 0 bases and J dropped 4 bases, with 12 bases sitting between them. CDR1 and CDR2 (germline): SGHVS, FQNEAQ. This CDR3 is built from 15 residues. As DNA, the CDR3 is TGTGCCAGCAGCTTAGCACACTTCGGGGTAGAGACCCAGTACTTC. It codes for CASSLAHFGVETQYF.

This clonotype was detected a few times. The chain is built from TRBV5-1 and TRBJ2-7; D is uncertain. This CDR3 is 14 amino acids long. Germline V gene sequence: CDR1 SGHRS, CDR2 YFSETQ. V lost 4 bases to trimming and J lost 2 bases, with 13 bases between them. In DNA form, the CDR3 reads TGCGCCAGCAGCCCTGGCGTGTTTACCTACGAGCAGTACTTC. Its protein is CASSPGVFTYEQYF.

The V and J genes are TRBV5-1 and TRBJ2-5, with 10 nucleotides matching TRBD2. Germline trimming cut 6 bases from V and 5 bases from J; bases unmatched to any gene: 7. CDR3 length: 14 residues. The germline V gene has CDR1 SGHRS and CDR2 YFSETQ. CDR3 coding DNA: TGCGCCAGCACTCAACCTAGCGGGAGCGAGACCCAGTACTTC. It codes for CASTQPSGSETQYF.

This clonotype was detected only a few times. The chain is built from TRBV15 and TRBJ1-6; 9 bases are a match to TRBD1. The length of the CDR3 is 15 residues. V lost 3 bases, J lost 6 bases, and 3 bases stayed unmatched. Germline V CDR1 and CDR2: LNHNV, YYDKDF (reference sequence). The CDR3: CATSRGDRVNSPLHF. CDR3 bases: TGTGCCACCAGCAGGGGGGACAGGGTTAATTCACCCCTCCACTTT.

The V gene is TRBV10-1, the J gene TRBJ2-1, with D perhaps matching TRBD2 (6 bases). Per germline, CDR1 WNHNN and CDR2 SYGVQD (reference sequence). Trimming removed 3 bases at V and 0 bases at J, with 6 bases between. This CDR3 has 14 residues. The CDR3, as DNA: TGCGCCAGCAGTGAAGCGGGCTCCTACAATGAGCAGTTCTTC. Amino acid sequence: CASSEAGSYNEQFF.